This T cell receptor (beta chain) emerged from a study of technical replicates of blood from a few donors. TCRdb's copy holds only in-frame clones and misses some; the assay was immunoSEQ multiplex PCR. Among 80,000 to 100,000 clones listed, just over 90% were seen once. The TCR sequence derives from a human donor in good health. Sequenced input: T cells isolated from PBMCs.

The CDR3 bases are TGCGCCAGCAGCCAAGGCGAAGCAGGGGGCGCTGGGGCCAACGTCCTGACTTTC. This codes for CASSQGEAGGAGANVLTF. This chain links TRBV4-1 with TRBJ2-6; 8 nucleotides match TRBD1. Germline CDR1 and CDR2: MGHRA and YSYEKL. Germline trimming cut 1 base from V and 2 bases from J; bases unmatched to any gene: 7. The CDR3 extends over 18 amino acids.